The 17 T cell receptor beta chains below all came from one sample that was sequenced in a study of PD-L1 blockade in urothelial cancer. The time point was: pretreatment peripheral blood. Measured with immunoSEQ multiplex PCR; TCRdb has only the in-frame clones, and not every one. This sample has about 86,000 clones, with over 75% found just once. The sample was PBMCs, taken around atezolizumab (anti-PD-L1) treatment. The origin of the receptors is a man aged 55 to 70 with urothelial cancer.

The V call is TRBV11-2, the J call TRBJ1-5; tentatively, D is TRBD1 (5 bases). Germline V gene lookup returns CDR1 SGHAT and CDR2 FQNNGV. This CDR3 has 16 residues. With 5 bases removed from V and 4 bases from J, the gap between germline ends came to 18 bases. This CDR3 is CASSPGGGRPNQPQHF. CDR3 bases: TGTGCCAGCAGCCCGGGGGGGGGACGGCCGAATCAGCCCCAGCATTTT.

The chain joins TRBV6-5 to TRBJ1-2; 8 nucleotides align to TRBD1. With 3 bases clipped from V and 4 bases from J, the junction kept 7 bases outside the gene matches. This CDR3 spans 15 amino acids. Germline V gene sequence: CDR1 MNHEY, CDR2 SVGAGI. CDR3 in amino acids: CASSYRDRSIYGYTF. The CDR3, as DNA: TGTGCCAGCAGTTATAGGGACAGGAGTATCTATGGCTACACCTTC.

This clone has only one observation. The chain links TRBV6-5 to TRBJ2-2, with 10 bases lining up with TRBD1. The CDR3 length is 15 residues. Trimming took 2 bases from V and 6 from J; bases not matched to a gene: 3. From germline, CDR1 is MNHEY and CDR2 SVGAGI. Written as DNA, the CDR3 is TGTGCCAGCAGTTACCGGGACAGGGGTCCCGGGGAGCTGTTTTTT. Its translation is CASSYRDRGPGELFF.

The J gene is TRBJ2-1, the V gene TRBV11-2, with D perhaps matching TRBD2 (6 bases). The ends were cut back, 5 bases at V and 4 bases at J, with 9 bases in the middle. This CDR3 comprises 13 residues. CDR1 and CDR2 from the germline V gene are SGHAT and FQNNGV. CDR3 protein: CASSRDSYNEQFF. CDR3 nucleotide sequence: TGTGCCAGCAGCCGGGACTCATACAATGAGCAGTTCTTC.

This clone was observed a handful of times. The chain couples TRBV5-1 to TRBJ2-2; possibly TRBD2 for D (5 bases). CDR3 length: 16 residues. The V gene's germline CDR1 is SGHRS and CDR2 YFSETQ. The V gene lost 2 bases and the J gene lost 4 bases, with 15 bases spanning the gap. CDR3 in amino acids: CASSFRLADSTGELFF. The CDR3 DNA reads TGCGCCAGCAGCTTTCGTCTAGCCGATTCCACCGGGGAGCTGTTTTTT.

The table lists this clone with a count of one. The rearrangement uses TRBV4-1 and TRBJ1-1, with TRBD1 matching over 7 bases. The CDR3 is 20 amino acids. Germline CDR1 and CDR2: MGHRA and YSYEKL. V dropped 0 bases and J dropped 0; count of bases not matched to a gene: 16. CDR3 loop: CASSQDPARRGSTLNTEAFF. As DNA, the CDR3 is TGCGCCAGCAGCCAAGATCCCGCTCGCAGGGGGAGCACCTTGAACACTGAAGCTTTCTTT.

V gene TRBV5-5 combines with J gene TRBJ2-7; 7 nucleotides match TRBD2. Germline lookup yields CDR1 SGHKS and CDR2 YYEKEE (reference sequence). CDR3 length equals 15 residues. After removal of 2 bases from V and 2 bases from J, the junction contained 7 bases not matched to a gene. CDR3 sequence: CASSLVGGGTYEQYF. The CDR3 nucleotides read TGTGCCAGCAGCTTAGTGGGGGGAGGGACCTACGAGCAGTACTTC.

The rearrangement joins TRBV28 to TRBJ1-1, with 7 bases matching TRBD1. The germline CDR1 and CDR2 sequences are MDHEN and SYDVKM. CDR3 length: 17 residues. V shed 3 bases and J 0 bases; nucleotides not matched to a gene: 10. The CDR3 sequence is CASSLSGGSLMNTEAFF. As DNA, the CDR3 is TGTGCCAGCAGTTTGTCAGGGGGAAGCCTCATGAACACTGAAGCTTTCTTT. Looking up the rest from reference TRBV28 and TRBJ1-1 gives the full variable domain: DVKVTQSSRYLVKRTGEKVFLECVQDMDHENMFWYRQDPGLGLRLIYFSYDVKMKEKGDIPEGYSVSREKKERFSLILESASTNQTSMYLCASSLSGGSLMNTEAFFGQGTRLTVV.

V and J are TRBV9 and TRBJ2-1; 7 positions match TRBD2. The ends lost 4 bases at V and 4 bases at J; junction bases unmatched: 14. Germline V gene lookup returns CDR1 SGDLS and CDR2 YYNGEE. The CDR3 consists of 17 residues. The CDR3 DNA follows: TGTGCCAGCAGCCCCCGACTAGCACGGGGCCGATACAATGAGCAGTTCTTC. Translating it yields CASSPRLARGRYNEQFF.

The chain employs TRBV6-5 and TRBJ1-5; no firm D call. The CDR3 runs 13 residues. V lost 4 bases and J lost 4, with 8 bases in between. In germline, CDR1 is MNHEY, CDR2 SVGAGI. The CDR3 spells CASSWAGNQPQHF. The DNA for the CDR3 is TGTGCCAGCAGTTGGGCAGGAAATCAGCCCCAGCATTTT.

The rearrangement links TRBV18 to TRBJ2-1; D possibly corresponds to TRBD1 (5 bases). Germline V gene data show CDR1 as KGHSH and CDR2 as LQKENI. This CDR3 is built from 15 residues. V gave up 1 base and J gave up 4 bases, with 11 bases separating them. The CDR3 DNA reads TGTGCCAGCTCACCACTAGGGGCCTTATACAATGAGCAGTTCTTC. This encodes CASSPLGALYNEQFF.

This clone occurred a few times. J is TRBJ1-4 and V is TRBV4-2; TRBD1 matches at 10 bases. The germline CDR1 and CDR2 sequences are LGHNA and YNFKEQ. CDR3 length: 15 residues. The V gene end was trimmed by 5 bases and the J gene end by 8 bases; junction bases not matched to a gene: 8. DNA for the CDR3: TGTGCCAGCAGCTCTCCCGGGACAGGGGCGGAAAAACTGTTTTTT. Translating it yields CASSSPGTGAEKLFF.

This chain links TRBV7-2 with TRBJ1-6, with 10 nucleotides matching TRBD1. Germline assignment: CDR1 SGHTA and CDR2 FQGNSA. Trimming removed 5 bases from V and 9 bases from J; junction bases left unmatched: 4. This CDR3 is built from 14 residues. The DNA for the CDR3 is TGTGCCAGCAGCGCCGGGACAGGGGTTTCACCCCTCCACTTT. Translating it yields CASSAGTGVSPLHF.

The rearrangement uses TRBV7-3 and TRBJ2-3, with TRBD2 matching 8 bases. The germline V gene has CDR1 SGHTA and CDR2 FQGTGA. With 8 bases clipped from V and 9 bases from J, the junction kept 13 bases outside the gene matches. This CDR3 spans 14 amino acids. CDR3 loop: CASRYQAGAGTQYF. In DNA, the CDR3 is TGTGCCAGCCGCTATCAAGCGGGGGCAGGGACGCAGTATTTT.

The gene calls are TRBV5-1 and TRBJ1-6, with 8 bases that match TRBD1. The germline gives CDR1 SGHRS, CDR2 YFSETQ. Trimming cost V 0 bases and J 11 bases; bases outside gene matches: 4. This CDR3 is built from 14 residues. The CDR3 sequence is CASSLDRGYTPLHF. DNA of the CDR3: TGCGCCAGCAGCTTGGACAGGGGGTATACACCCCTCCACTTT.

This sequence joins TRBV6-6 and TRBJ1-5; D gene uncertain. This CDR3 spans 13 amino acids. The V gene lost 2 bases and the J gene lost 7 bases, with 9 bases spanning the gap. Germline V gene lookup returns CDR1 MNHNY and CDR2 SVGAGI (reference sequence). For the CDR3, the DNA is TGTGCCAGCAGTTACCGGGGAAACCAGCCCCAGCATTTT. It is translated as CASSYRGNQPQHF.

This clone has just one count. The genes are TRBV7-9 and TRBJ2-6; 8 bases fit TRBD1. The CDR3 extends over 18 amino acids. V trimming: 4 bases; J trimming: 0 bases; junction bases outside the gene matches: 8. Germline V gene lookup returns CDR1 SEHNR and CDR2 FQNEAQ (reference sequence). In nucleotides, the CDR3 is TGTGCCAGCAGCTCGTACCGGGACAGGAACTCTGGGGCCAACGTCCTGACTTTC. Residues: CASSSYRDRNSGANVLTF.